This TCR beta chain derives from a study of T-cell memory formation after mild COVID-19. V shed 5 bases and J 0 bases; nucleotides not matched to a gene: 3. Germline CDR1 and CDR2: SGHTA and FQGNSA. The CDR3 consists of 15 residues. A single record per CDR3 protein comes from TCRdb applying MiXCR to the 5' RACE reads. The sample records approximately 350,000 distinct CDR3 sequences, around 13% being singletons. This clonotype has more than one count but fewer than ten. The specimen was PBMCs or a T cell subset sorted from them (not recorded which). The source is a man in his late teens or twenties who had mild COVID-19 (a few samples of this study predate the infection). Cell type and time point are not known. The V gene is TRBV7-2, the J gene TRBJ2-2, with 7 nucleotides matching TRBD1. CDR3 coding DNA: TGTGCCAGCAGCCGACAGGGCTCGAACACCGGGGAGCTGTTTTTT. It encodes CASSRQGSNTGELFF.